This is a list of T cell receptor beta chains from one sample in a study of T cell repertoires in cytomegalovirus infection. TCRdb re-called the reads with MiXCR, one entry per CDR3 protein. The sample carries 250,000 to 300,000 distinct CDR3 sequences, about 13% recorded once. Sequencing was performed on PBMCs. These receptors all come from a human donor in good health (CMV status not recorded). Some clones in this sample may be carry-over from other donors' samples. The CDR3 runs from the conserved cysteine through the conserved F or W. The D gene is left open where the match is weak. Expanded clones are given a class, and other clones once, few, many or no size at all.

TRBJ2-6 | TRBD1 | many | TRBV7-2 | TGTGCCAGCATCCCGGGACAGGGGGCGAGTGGGGCCAACGTCCTGACTTTC | CASIPGQGASGANVLTF
TRBJ1-1 | TRBD1 | . | TRBV7-9 | TGTGCCAGCAGCTCTCAGGGGGGCCTCAACACTGAAGCTTTCTTT | CASSSQGGLNTEAFF
TRBJ1-4 | . | many | TRBV28 | TGTGCCAGCAGTAAGGGACCGACAACAACTAATGAAAAACTGTTTTTT | CASSKGPTTTNEKLFF
TRBJ1-2 | . | few | TRBV29-1 | TGCAGCGTTGCTCTAGCGGTTTATGGCTACACCTTC | CSVALAVYGYTF
TRBJ1-1 | . | . | TRBV12-3/TRBV12-4 | TGTGCCAGCAGTTTAGGGACGTCGGGAGCTTTCTTT | CASSLGTSGAFF
TRBJ2-5 | . | . | TRBV13 | TGTGCCAGCAGCGAGGCAGGGTTTCGGGAGACCCAGTACTTC | CASSEAGFRETQYF
TRBJ1-1 | TRBD1 | many | TRBV27 | TGTGCCAGCACCTCAGGGGGCACTGAAGCTTTCTTT | CASTSGGTEAFF
TRBJ2-7 | . | . | TRBV7-8 | TGTGCCAGCAGCTTGTTGGGGGCTGGGAGCATTTCCTACGAGCAGTACTTC | CASSLLGAGSISYEQYF
TRBJ1-5 | . | few | TRBV12-3/TRBV12-4 | TGTGCCAGCAGTTTTGGGGGGAGTTTTCAGCCCCAGCATTTT | CASSFGGSFQPQHF
TRBJ1-1 | . | many | TRBV7-9 | TGTGCCAGCAGCCGGTCGGGGGGGACGAACACTGAAGCTTTCTTT | CASSRSGGTNTEAFF
TRBJ2-1 | TRBD2 | many | TRBV7-9 | TGTGCCAGCACCGCAACCGGGACTAGCGACCTTGAGCAGTTCTTC | CASTATGTSDLEQFF